This T cell receptor (beta chain) was profiled in a study of blood T cell repertoires in COVID-19. Looking at the study overall: The United States, Italy and Spain were the sources of the acute and convalescent COVID-19 samples. The analysed material was cDNA or gDNA that came from T cells, B-cell-depleted T cells, or PBMCs.

The V gene lost 4 bases and the J gene lost 1 base, with 6 bases spanning the gap. The V gene's germline CDR1 is KGHDR and CDR2 SFDVKD. The CDR3 covers 14 residues. Per the original data handling: Estimated nucleated cell counts came from reference gene primer amplification. The table came from immunoSEQ multiplex PCR; TCRdb's copy has only in-frame clones and leaves some out. The V and J calls and clone size come from that table; D and trimming were worked out from the DNA. This sample yields hundreds of thousands of clones, of which around 86% are seen a single time; approximately 2.2% belongs to the top ten.

The sequenced sample consisted of peripheral blood. This receptor was obtained from a woman in her twenties or thirties who had recovered from COVID-19. The chain links TRBV24-1 to TRBJ2-2, with D uncertain. CDR3 nucleotide sequence: TGTGCCACCAGTGACAACATGAACACCGGGGAGCTGTTTTTT. Translation gives CATSDNMNTGELFF.